The 2 T cell receptor beta chains reported below all come from one sample, sequenced in a study of blood T cell repertoires in COVID-19. The assay was immunoSEQ multiplex PCR, and TCRdb's table has in-frame clones only and misses some. The repertoire has 200,000 to 250,000 clones, approximately 90% of them found once; the top ten carry 10% to 12%. The sample comprised PBMCs or T cells enriched from blood (not recorded which). Every receptor here comes from a man aged 30 to 39 who had recovered from COVID-19.

The chain couples TRBV10-3 to TRBJ1-5, with D possibly TRBD1 on 6 matching bases. Germline CDR1 and CDR2: ENHRY and SYGVKD. V lost 3 bases and J 3 bases, leaving 9 bases between the germline ends. The CDR3 is made up of 14 amino acids. The DNA for the CDR3 is TGTGCCATCAGTGAATCAGGGGACAATCAGCCCCAGCATTTT. This translates into CAISESGDNQPQHF.

The V gene is TRBV18, the J gene TRBJ1-2; D call uncertain. Trimming pared 3 bases from V and 8 bases from J, leaving 13 bases between. The CDR3 totals 13 residues. Per the germline V gene, CDR1 is KGHSH and CDR2 is LQKENI. CDR3 loop: CASSPDPSGGYTF. The CDR3, as DNA: TGTGCCAGCTCACCGGACCCGAGCGGCGGCTACACCTTC.